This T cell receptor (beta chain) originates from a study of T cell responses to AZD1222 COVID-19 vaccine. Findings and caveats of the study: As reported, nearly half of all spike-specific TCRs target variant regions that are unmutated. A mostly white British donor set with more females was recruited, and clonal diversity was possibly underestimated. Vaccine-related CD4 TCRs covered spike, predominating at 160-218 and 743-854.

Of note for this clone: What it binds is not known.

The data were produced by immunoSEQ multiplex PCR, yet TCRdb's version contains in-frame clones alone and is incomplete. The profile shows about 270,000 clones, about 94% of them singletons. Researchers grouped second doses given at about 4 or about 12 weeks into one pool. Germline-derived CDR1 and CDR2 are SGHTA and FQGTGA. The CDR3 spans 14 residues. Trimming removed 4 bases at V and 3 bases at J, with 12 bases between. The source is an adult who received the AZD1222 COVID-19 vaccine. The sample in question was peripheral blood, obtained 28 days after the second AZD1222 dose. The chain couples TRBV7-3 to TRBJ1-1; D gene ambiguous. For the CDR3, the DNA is TGTGCCAGCAGCTCCGTCCCCCCGTACACTGAAGCTTTCTTT. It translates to CASSSVPPYTEAFF.